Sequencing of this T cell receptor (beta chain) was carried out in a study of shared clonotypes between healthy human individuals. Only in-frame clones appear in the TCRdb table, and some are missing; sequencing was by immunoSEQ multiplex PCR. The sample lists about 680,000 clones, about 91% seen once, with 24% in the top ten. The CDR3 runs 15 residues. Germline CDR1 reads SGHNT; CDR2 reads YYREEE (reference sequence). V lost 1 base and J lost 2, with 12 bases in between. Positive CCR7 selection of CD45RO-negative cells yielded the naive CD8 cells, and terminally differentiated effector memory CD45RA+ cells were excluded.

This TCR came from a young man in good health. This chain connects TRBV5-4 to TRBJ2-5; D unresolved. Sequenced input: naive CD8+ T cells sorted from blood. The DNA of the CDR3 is TGTGCCAGCAGCTTGTTCCAGGCCCCTCAAGAGACCCAGTACTTC. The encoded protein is CASSLFQAPQETQYF.